This T cell receptor beta chain was sequenced during a study of human T cells and chemical hapten exposure. This CDR3 region has 13 residues. Germline V lookup: CDR1 SNHLY, CDR2 FYNNEI. The junction had 4 bases not matched to a gene; V was cut back by 6 bases and J by 5 bases. In this sample, this clonotype turned up many times. The antigen remains unidentified. Indicated time point: patch test 2, 6 weeks after DPC sensitization. The treatment here: therapeutic diphenylcyclopropenone sensitization with weekly scalp DPC. Ahead of each patch test application, blood was drawn. Sequencing started from total RNA isolated from unfractionated whole blood. Broader study findings: Positive correlation was observed between PT1 expanded TCR counts and patch test score. In comparison with controls, expanded TCRs gave rise to a significantly larger number of large CDR3 similarity clusters.

TCRdb independently ran MiXCR on the RACE reads; one entry per CDR3 protein. The table includes 65,000 to 95,000 distinct CDR3 sequences, around 7% detected once. This receptor was identified in a woman aged 25 to 45 with alopecia areata. Some clones in this sample may be carry-over from other donors' samples. The chain uses TRBV2 and TRBJ1-5; TRBD1 matches at 7 bases. The specimen was whole blood, collected in connection with sensitization to the hapten diphenylcyclopropenone (DPC). The CDR3 is CASRKDRDQPQHF. CDR3 nucleotides: TGTGCCAGCAGAAAAGACAGGGATCAGCCCCAGCATTTT. Full variable domain (rest looked up from reference TRBV2 and TRBJ1-5): EPEVTQTPSHQVTQMGQEVILRCVPISNHLYFYWYRQILGQKVEFLVSFYNNEISEKSEIFDDQFSVERPDGSNFTLKIRSTKLEDSAMYFCASRKDRDQPQHFGDGTRLSIL.